One and the same sample provided the 5 T cell receptor beta chains below, sequenced in a study of cytomegalovirus exposure and HLA in healthy donors. The study ran its PCR with 60 Vbeta and 13 Jbeta primers. Measured with immunoSEQ multiplex PCR; TCRdb has only the in-frame clones, and not every one. Of about 62,000 clones in the sample, about four fifths were seen once. Material: PBMCs. The receptors were gathered from a woman under 40 in good health and CMV-seronegative.

The J gene is TRBJ1-5, the V gene TRBV16; 7 bases fit TRBD1. This CDR3 region has 17 residues. CDR1 and CDR2 from the germline V gene are KGHSY and FQNENV. Trimming removed 2 bases from V and 0 bases from J; junction bases left unmatched: 7. CDR3 DNA: TGTGCCAGCAGCCAAATGGGGACAGTTAATAGCAATCAGCCCCAGCATTTT. Its protein product is CASSQMGTVNSNQPQHF.

The chain combines TRBV16 with TRBJ1-4; D is unclear. CDR1 and CDR2 (germline): KGHSY, FQNENV. The CDR3 has 17 residues. The ends were cut back, 4 bases at V and 3 bases at J, with 18 bases in the middle. CDR3 sequence: CASSLTRASGSNEKLFF. The CDR3 region has the DNA TGTGCCAGCAGCCTTACACGGGCGTCGGGGTCTAATGAAAAACTGTTTTTT.

This clone was seen only once. The rearrangement links TRBV6-1 to TRBJ1-3; no clear D gene. The germline V gene has CDR1 MNHNS and CDR2 SASEGT. The V and J ends lost 4 bases and 4 bases respectively, with 8 bases between them. The CDR3 sequence is 13 residues long. The CDR3 DNA reads TGTGCCAGCAGTGTCGGTTTCGGAAACACCATATATTTT. This translates into CASSVGFGNTIYF.

CDR3 coding DNA: TGTGCCAGCAGCCGGACCGGAGGCGGGGAGCTGTTTTTT. Its translation: CASSRTGGGELFF. The chain recombines TRBV7-9 with TRBJ2-2; possible D gene TRBD2, 5 bases. This CDR3 has 13 residues. V was trimmed by 5 bases and J by 7 bases, leaving 11 bases between them. The germline V gene has CDR1 SEHNR and CDR2 FQNEAQ (reference sequence).

J is TRBJ2-3 and V is TRBV7-3; tentatively, D is TRBD1 (5 bases). V dropped 2 bases and J dropped 4 bases, with 7 bases sitting between them. Germline values: CDR1 SGHTA, CDR2 FQGTGA. This CDR3 has 13 residues. CDR3 sequence: CASSLGAADTQYF. DNA of the CDR3: TGTGCCAGCAGCTTAGGGGCCGCAGATACGCAGTATTTT.